This entry features one TCR beta chain sequence. Its antigen remains unknown. The source of the sample is a study of cytomegalovirus exposure and HLA in healthy donors. This CDR3 has 14 amino acids. CDR1 is LNHDA and CDR2 is SQIVND in the germline V gene (reference sequence). V was pared by 5 bases and J by 5 bases, with 7 bases of the junction left unmatched. Profiling relied on immunoSEQ multiplex PCR, and the TCRdb table lists in-frame clones only, not all of them. The data show 150,000 to 200,000 clones, 86% seen once. Whole-study findings and limits: Specificity for CMV antigens was confirmed in vitro for a few of the CMV-associated chains.

The V and J genes are TRBV19 and TRBJ2-3; 7 bases are a match to TRBD1. This receptor was obtained from a woman in her twenties or thirties in good health and CMV-seronegative. Specimen: PBMCs. CDR3 residues: CASSFDRVRDTQYF. The DNA for the CDR3 is TGTGCCAGTAGTTTCGACAGGGTTAGAGATACGCAGTATTTT.